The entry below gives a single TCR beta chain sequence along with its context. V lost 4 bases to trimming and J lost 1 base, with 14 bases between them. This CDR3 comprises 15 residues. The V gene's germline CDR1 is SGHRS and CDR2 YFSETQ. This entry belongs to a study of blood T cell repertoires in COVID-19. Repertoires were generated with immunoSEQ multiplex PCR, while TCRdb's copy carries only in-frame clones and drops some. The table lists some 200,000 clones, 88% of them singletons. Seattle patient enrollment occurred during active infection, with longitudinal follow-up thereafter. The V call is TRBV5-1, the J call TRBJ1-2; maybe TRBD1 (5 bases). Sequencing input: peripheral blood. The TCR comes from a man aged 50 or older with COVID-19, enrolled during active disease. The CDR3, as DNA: TGCGCCAGCAGCGGCAGGGCCGAAGGTAACTATGGCTACACCTTC. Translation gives CASSGRAEGNYGYTF.